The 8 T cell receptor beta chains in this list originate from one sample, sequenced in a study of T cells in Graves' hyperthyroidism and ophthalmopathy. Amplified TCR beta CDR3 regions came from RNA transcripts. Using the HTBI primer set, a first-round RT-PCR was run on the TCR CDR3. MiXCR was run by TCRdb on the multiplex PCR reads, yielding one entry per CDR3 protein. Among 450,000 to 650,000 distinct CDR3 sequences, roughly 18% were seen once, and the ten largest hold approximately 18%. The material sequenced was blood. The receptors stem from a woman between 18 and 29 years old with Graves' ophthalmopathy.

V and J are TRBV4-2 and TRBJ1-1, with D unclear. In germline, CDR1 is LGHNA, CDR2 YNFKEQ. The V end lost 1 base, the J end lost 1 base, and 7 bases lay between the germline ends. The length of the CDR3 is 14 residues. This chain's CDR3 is CASSQGPGNTEAFF. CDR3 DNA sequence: TGTGCCAGCAGCCAAGGCCCCGGGAACACTGAAGCTTTCTTT.

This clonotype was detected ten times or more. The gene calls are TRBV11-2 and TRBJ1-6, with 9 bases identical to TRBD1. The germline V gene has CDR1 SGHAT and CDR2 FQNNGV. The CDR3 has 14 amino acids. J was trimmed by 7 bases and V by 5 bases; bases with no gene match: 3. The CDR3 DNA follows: TGTGCCAGCAGCACCGGGACAGGGAATTCACCCCTCCACTTT. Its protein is CASSTGTGNSPLHF.

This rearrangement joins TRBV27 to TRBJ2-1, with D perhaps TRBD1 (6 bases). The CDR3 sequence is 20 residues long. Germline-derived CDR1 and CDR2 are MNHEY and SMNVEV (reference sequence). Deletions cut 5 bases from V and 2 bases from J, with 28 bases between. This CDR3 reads CASSPQSGTGFLAPYNEQFF. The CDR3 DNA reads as TGTGCCAGCAGTCCCCAAAGCGGCACAGGGTTCCTTGCCCCCTACAATGAGCAGTTCTTC.

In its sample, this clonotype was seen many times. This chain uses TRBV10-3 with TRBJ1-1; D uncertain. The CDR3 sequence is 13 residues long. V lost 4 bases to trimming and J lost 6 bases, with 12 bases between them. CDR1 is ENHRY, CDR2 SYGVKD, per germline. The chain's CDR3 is CAISASGNAEAFF. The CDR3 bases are TGTGCCATCAGTGCTTCGGGAAATGCTGAAGCTTTCTTT.

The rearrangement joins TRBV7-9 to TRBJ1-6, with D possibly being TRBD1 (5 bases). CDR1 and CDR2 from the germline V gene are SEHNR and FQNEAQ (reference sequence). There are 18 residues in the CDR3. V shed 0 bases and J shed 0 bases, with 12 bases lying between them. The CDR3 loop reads CASSLAQGDSSYNSPLHF. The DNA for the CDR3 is TGTGCCAGCAGCTTAGCGCAGGGTGATAGCTCCTATAATTCACCCCTCCACTTT. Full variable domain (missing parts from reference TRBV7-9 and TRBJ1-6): DTGVSQNPRHKITKRGQNVTFRCDPISEHNRLYWYRQTLGQGPEFLTYFQNEAQLEKSRLLSDRFSAERPKGSFSTLEIQRTEQGDSAMYLCASSLAQGDSSYNSPLHFGNGTRLTVT.

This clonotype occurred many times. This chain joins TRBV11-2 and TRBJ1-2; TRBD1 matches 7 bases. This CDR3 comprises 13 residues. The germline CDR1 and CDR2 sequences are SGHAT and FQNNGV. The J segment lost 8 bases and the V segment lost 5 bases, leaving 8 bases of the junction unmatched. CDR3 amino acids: CASSRDRAGGYTF. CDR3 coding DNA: TGTGCCAGCAGCAGAGACAGGGCAGGCGGCTACACCTTC.

The CDR3 nucleotides read TGTGCCAGTAGTGGGGGACAGCGGAATGAAAAACTGTTTTTT. It codes for CASSGGQRNEKLFF. This chain uses TRBV19 with TRBJ1-4; TRBD1 matches 7 bases. The trim removed 5 bases at V and 5 bases at J, leaving 5 bases unmatched. Germline assignment: CDR1 LNHDA and CDR2 SQIVND (reference sequence). The CDR3 consists of 14 residues.

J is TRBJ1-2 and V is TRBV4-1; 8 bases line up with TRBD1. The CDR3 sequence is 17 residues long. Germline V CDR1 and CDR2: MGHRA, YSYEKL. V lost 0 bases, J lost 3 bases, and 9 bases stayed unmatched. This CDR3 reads CASSQDPAGGADYGYTF. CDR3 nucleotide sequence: TGCGCCAGCAGCCAAGATCCGGCAGGGGGCGCGGACTATGGCTACACCTTC.